This entry concerns a single TCR beta chain. Its target is not known. The record originates from a study of OX40 agonist ivuxolimab in advanced cancers. Study background: The dose-escalation cohort was over 65% male, with a mean age of around 54 years, ranging roughly 20 to 90.

The study, taken as a whole, reports: On average, CD8+ T cells showed a greater number of expanded clones than CD4+.

The sampling schedule covered blood at baseline, cycle 4 day 1, and cycle 7 day 1. Generated by immunoSEQ multiplex PCR, the TCRdb table keeps only in-frame clones and is missing some. The table has under 70,000 clones, roughly 86% seen once. The source is an adult with an advanced solid tumor such as melanoma, head and neck, liver or kidney cancer. The sequenced sample was CD4+ or CD8+ T cells sorted from blood, obtained in a trial of the OX40 agonist ivuxolimab.

CDR3 DNA: TGCGCCAGCAGCGACCACCTAGGGGAGGCGGCAGATACGCAGTATTTT. Protein product: CASSDHLGEAADTQYF. J is TRBJ2-3 and V is TRBV10-1; possibly TRBD2 for D (6 bases). With 6 bases removed from V and 4 bases from J, the gap between germline ends came to 20 bases. This CDR3 is built from 16 residues. CDR1 is WNHNN and CDR2 is SYGVQD in the germline V gene (reference sequence).